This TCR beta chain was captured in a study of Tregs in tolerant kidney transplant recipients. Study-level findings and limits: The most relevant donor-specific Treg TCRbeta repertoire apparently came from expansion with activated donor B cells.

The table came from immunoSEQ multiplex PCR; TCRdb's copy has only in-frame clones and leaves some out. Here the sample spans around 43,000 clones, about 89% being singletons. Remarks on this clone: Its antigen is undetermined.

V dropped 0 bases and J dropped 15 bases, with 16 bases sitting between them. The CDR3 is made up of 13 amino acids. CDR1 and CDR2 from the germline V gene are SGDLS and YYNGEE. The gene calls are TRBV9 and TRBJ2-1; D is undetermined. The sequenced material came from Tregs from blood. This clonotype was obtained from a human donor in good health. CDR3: CASSVVVIPPRFF. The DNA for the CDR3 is TGTGCCAGCAGCGTAGTAGTGATCCCTCCTAGGTTCTTC. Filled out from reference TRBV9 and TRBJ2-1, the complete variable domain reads DSGVTQTPKHLITATGQRVTLRCSPRSGDLSVYWYQQSLDQGLQFLIQYYNGEERAKGNILERFSAQQFPDLHSELNLSSLELGDSALYFCASSVVVIPPRFFGPGTRLTVL.